The entry that follows covers one TCR beta chain sequence. The sample comes from a study of blood T cell repertoires in COVID-19. Study background: Some COVID-19 samples were acute and others convalescent; all came from the United States, Italy and Spain.

V lost 9 bases, J lost 7 bases, and 19 bases lay in between. This CDR3 is built from 14 residues. Germline-derived CDR1 and CDR2 are KGHDR and SFDVKD. Under the authors' procedure: For nucleated cells, counts were estimated from reference gene primer amplification. The protocol was immunoSEQ multiplex PCR, while the TCRdb copy is restricted to in-frame clones and leaves out a portion. V, J and clone size derive from that table, while D and trimming were established from the DNA sequence. Here the sample spans roughly 290,000 clones, around 89% being singletons. This TCR was sampled from a man younger than 45 with acute or convalescent COVID-19. Sequencing used peripheral blood. The rearrangement links TRBV24-1 to TRBJ2-3, with D perhaps TRBD1 (6 bases). The CDR3 spells CATSAARGRNTQYF. For the CDR3, the DNA is TGTGCCACCTCTGCAGCCAGGGGAAGGAATACGCAGTATTTT.